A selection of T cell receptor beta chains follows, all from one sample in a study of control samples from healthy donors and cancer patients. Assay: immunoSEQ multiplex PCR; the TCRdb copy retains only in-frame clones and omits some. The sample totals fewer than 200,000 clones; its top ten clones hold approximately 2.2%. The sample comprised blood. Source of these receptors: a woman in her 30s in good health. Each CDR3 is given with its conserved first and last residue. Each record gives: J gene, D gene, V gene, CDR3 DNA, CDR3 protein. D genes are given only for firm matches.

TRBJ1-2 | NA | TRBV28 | TGTGCCAGCAGTTTCGGACGATTCGACGGTGGCTACACCTTC | CASSFGRFDGGYTF
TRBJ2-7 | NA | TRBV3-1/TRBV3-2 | TGTGCCAGCAGCCAAGATCGTCCGGTCCCTAAGTACTTC | CASSQDRPVPKYF
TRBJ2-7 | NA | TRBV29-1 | TGCAGCGTCGCCGACAGACTGAGCTCCTACGAGCAGTACTTC | CSVADRLSSYEQYF
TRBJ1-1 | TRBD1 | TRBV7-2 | TGTGCCAGCAGCTTAGCGGGACAGGGTATGGAGGCTTTCTTT | CASSLAGQGMEAFF
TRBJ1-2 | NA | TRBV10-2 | TGCGCCAGCAGTGAGCCCCGGACAGCTAACTATGGCTACACCTTC | CASSEPRTANYGYTF
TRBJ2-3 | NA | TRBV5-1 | TGCGCCAGCAGCTTGGGAGATACGCAGTATTTT | CASSLGDTQYF
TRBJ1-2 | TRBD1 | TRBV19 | TGTGCCAGTAGTGCACCCTCCAGGGGGGCCTTAGCTAACTATGGCTACACCTTC | CASSAPSRGALANYGYTF
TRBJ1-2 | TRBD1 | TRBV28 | TGTGCCAGCAGTTTATCTGACAGGGGCAACTATGGCTACACCTTC | CASSLSDRGNYGYTF
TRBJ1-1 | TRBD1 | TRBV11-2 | TGTGCCAGCAGCTTATTCTCCCGAATGGGGACAGGGGGCCACACTGAAGCTTTCTTT | CASSLFSRMGTGGHTEAFF
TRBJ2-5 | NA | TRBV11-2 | TGTGCCAGCAGCACATACAGCAAAGAGACCCAGTACTTC | CASSTYSKETQYF
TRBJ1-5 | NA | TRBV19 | TGTGCCAGTAGTATTCCGATTTATCAGCCCCAGCATTTT | CASSIPIYQPQHF
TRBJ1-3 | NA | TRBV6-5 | TGTGCCAGCAGTCCACAGATCGCTGGAAACACCATATATTTT | CASSPQIAGNTIYF
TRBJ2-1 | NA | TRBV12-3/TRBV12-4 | TGTGCCAGCAGTCCGTTCTCCGGGTTTGAGCAGTTCTTC | CASSPFSGFEQFF
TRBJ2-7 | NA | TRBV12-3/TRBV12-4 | TGTGCCAGCTCCGGACAGACGTACTACGAGCAGTACTTC | CASSGQTYYEQYF
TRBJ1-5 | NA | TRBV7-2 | TGTGCCAGCAGTTTTGCGGGGGCGTCTGGCAATCAGCCCCAGCATTTT | CASSFAGASGNQPQHF
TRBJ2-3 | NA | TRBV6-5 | TGTGCCAGCAACGAAGATACGCAGTATTTT | CASNEDTQYF
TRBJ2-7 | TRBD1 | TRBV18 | TGTGCCAGCTCCGGACAGGCCCAAACCTACGAGCAGTACTTC | CASSGQAQTYEQYF
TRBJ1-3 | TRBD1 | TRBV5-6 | TGTGCCAGCAGACAGGGGGCTGGAAACACCATATATTTT | CASRQGAGNTIYF
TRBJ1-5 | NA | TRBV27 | TGTGCCAGCAGTCTCTCAGGGAGGCAGCCCCAGCATTTT | CASSLSGRQPQHF
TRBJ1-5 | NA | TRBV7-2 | TGTGCCAGCAGCTTCGACAATCAGCCCCAGCATTTT | CASSFDNQPQHF
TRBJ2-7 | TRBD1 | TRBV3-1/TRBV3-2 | TGTGCCAGCAGCCCCACCCCCGGACAGGGTACGGGTCGCGCCTACGAGCAGTACTTC | CASSPTPGQGTGRAYEQYF
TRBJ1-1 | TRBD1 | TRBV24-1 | TGTGCCACCAGTGACGCCGGGACAGGGGGGACTGAAGCTTTCTTT | CATSDAGTGGTEAFF
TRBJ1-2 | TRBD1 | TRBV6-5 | TGTGCCAGCAGTTCCTCGACAGGGGGCGCGTATGGCTACACCTTC | CASSSSTGGAYGYTF
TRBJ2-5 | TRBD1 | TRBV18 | TGTGCCAGCTGTTGGACAGGGGGTAGAGAGACCCAGTACTTC | CASCWTGGRETQYF
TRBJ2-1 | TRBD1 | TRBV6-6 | TGTGCCAGTCGACGGGACAGGGGAAACAATGAGCAGTTCTTC | CASRRDRGNNEQFF
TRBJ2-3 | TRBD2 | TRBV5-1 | TGCGCCAGCAGCTTGGGATTTAGCGGGGGGGCGTTGTTTGATACGCAGTATTTT | CASSLGFSGGALFDTQYF
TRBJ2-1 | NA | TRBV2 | TGTGCCAGCAGGAGCGGGCCGAGGGTCAATGAGCAGTTCTTC | CASRSGPRVNEQFF
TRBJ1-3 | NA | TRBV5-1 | TGCGCCAGCAGCTTAGAACAGGGCTCTGGAAACACCATATATTTT | CASSLEQGSGNTIYF
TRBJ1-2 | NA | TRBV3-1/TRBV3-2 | TGTGCCAGCAGCCAAGCCACTGGCAGAGCTTATGGCTACACCTTC | CASSQATGRAYGYTF
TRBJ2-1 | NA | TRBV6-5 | TGTGCCAGCAGTTACTCGGGTTCGGGGTGGAATGAGCAGTTCTTC | CASSYSGSGWNEQFF
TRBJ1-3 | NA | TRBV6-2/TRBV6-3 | TGTGCCAGCAGTTACTCGAGATTGGACTCTGGAAACACCATATATTTT | CASSYSRLDSGNTIYF
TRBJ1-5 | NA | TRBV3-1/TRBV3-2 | TGTGCCAGCAGCCAGGGACAATTTTATGGCAATCAGCCCCAGCATTTT | CASSQGQFYGNQPQHF
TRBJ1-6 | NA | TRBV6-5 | TGTGCCAGCAGTTACGGTGGACAGAATTCACCCCTCCACTTT | CASSYGGQNSPLHF
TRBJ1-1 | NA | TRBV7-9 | TGTGCCAGCAGCTTAGCGCTGGGAAACACTGAAGCTTTCTTT | CASSLALGNTEAFF
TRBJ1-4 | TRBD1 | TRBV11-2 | TGTGCCAGCAGCACGGGACAGGGGGCGCAAGAAAAACTGTTTTTT | CASSTGQGAQEKLFF
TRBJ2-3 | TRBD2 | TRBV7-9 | TGTGCCAGCAGCCCGCTAGCGGGGGGCGGACCAGATACGCAGTATTTT | CASSPLAGGGPDTQYF
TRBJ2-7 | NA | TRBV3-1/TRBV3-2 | TGTGCCAGCAGCCAAGGATACCAAACCTACGAGCAGTACTTC | CASSQGYQTYEQYF
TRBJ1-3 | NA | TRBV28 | TGTGCCAGCCGCGGGAGAGCTGGAAACACCATATATTTT | CASRGRAGNTIYF
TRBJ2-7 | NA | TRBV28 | TGTGCCAGCAGCGTAAGGGGGGGGTCACACGAGCAGTACTTC | CASSVRGGSHEQYF
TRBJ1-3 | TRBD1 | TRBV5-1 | TGCGCCAGCAGCTTGGGGACAGGGGGAAACACCATATATTTT | CASSLGTGGNTIYF
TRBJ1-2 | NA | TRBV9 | TGTGCCAGCAGCGCCCGACAGGATTCACTCTATGGCTACACCTTC | CASSARQDSLYGYTF
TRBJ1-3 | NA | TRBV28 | TGTGCCAGCAGTTTAACAGGGAGCTCTGGAAACACCATATATTTT | CASSLTGSSGNTIYF
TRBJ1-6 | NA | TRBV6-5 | TGTGCCAGCAGGCCCACGAAACTAAATTCACCCCTCCACTTT | CASRPTKLNSPLHF
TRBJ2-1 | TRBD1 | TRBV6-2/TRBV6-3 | TGTGCCAGCAGTTACCCGGGACAGGGACCCTACAATGAGCAGTTCTTC | CASSYPGQGPYNEQFF
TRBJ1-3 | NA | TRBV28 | TGTGCCAGCAGTTCGGACCAAAGCTCTGGAAACACCATATATTTT | CASSSDQSSGNTIYF
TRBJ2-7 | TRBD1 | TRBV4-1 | TGCGCCAGCAGCCAAGTGTTTTCGGGACAGTCCTACGAGCAGTACTTC | CASSQVFSGQSYEQYF
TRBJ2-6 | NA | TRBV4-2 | TGTGCCAGCAGCCTACGAGGGGGATTGGGCTCTGGGGCCAACGTCCTGACTTTC | CASSLRGGLGSGANVLTF
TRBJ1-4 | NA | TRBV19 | TGTGCCAGTAGTTGGGGGGCGAAGGAAAAACTGTTTTTT | CASSWGAKEKLFF
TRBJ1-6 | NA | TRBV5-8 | TGTGCCAGCAGCTTCACAGATGGGTATAATTCACCCCTCCACTTT | CASSFTDGYNSPLHF
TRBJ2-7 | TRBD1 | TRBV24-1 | TGTGCCACCAGTGACGGTCACAGGGGGGCGGCTTACGAGCAGTACTTC | CATSDGHRGAAYEQYF
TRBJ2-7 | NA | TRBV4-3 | TGCGCCAGCAGCCAAGATAGAGGAGGCTACGGCTACGAGCAGTACTTC | CASSQDRGGYGYEQYF
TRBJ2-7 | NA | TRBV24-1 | TGTGCCACCAGTGAATCGGACAAGACCTACGAGCAGTACTTC | CATSESDKTYEQYF
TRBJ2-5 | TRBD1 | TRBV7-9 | TGTGCCAGCAGCTCTATCGGGACAGTGATCCAAGAGACCCAGTACTTC | CASSSIGTVIQETQYF